The 22 T cell receptor beta chains below all came from one sample that was sequenced in a study of T-cell memory formation after mild COVID-19. TCRdb re-called the 5' RACE reads through MiXCR, storing one row per CDR3 protein. The sample yields 280,000 or so distinct CDR3 sequences, approximately 7.6% seen once. Source material: PBMCs or a T cell subset sorted from them (not recorded which). These receptors all stem from a man in his late teens or twenties who had mild COVID-19 (a few samples of this study predate the infection). Cell type and time point are not known.

There are many counts of this clonotype. The chain couples TRBV6-6 to TRBJ2-1; no definite D call. Trimming took 6 bases from V and 7 from J, leaving 16 bases between them. The germline V gene has CDR1 MNHNY and CDR2 SVGAGI (reference sequence). This CDR3 spans 14 amino acids. CDR3 amino acids: CASSYPEMRNEQFF. CDR3 DNA sequence: TGTGCCAGCAGCTACCCCGAAATGAGGAATGAGCAGTTCTTC.

This chain uses TRBV5-1 with TRBJ2-2; no clear D. The CDR3 is 15 amino acids. Germline values: CDR1 SGHRS, CDR2 YFSETQ. Trimming pared 0 bases from V and 0 bases from J, leaving 6 bases between. The CDR3 DNA reads as TGCGCCAGCAGCTTGGCGGCCGCGAACACCGGGGAGCTGTTTTTT. Residues: CASSLAAANTGELFF. Combining the CDR3 with reference TRBV5-1 and TRBJ2-2 gives the whole variable domain KAGVTQTPRYLIKTRGQQVTLSCSPISGHRSVSWYQQTPGQGLQFLFEYFSETQRNKGNFPGRFSGRQFSNSRSEMNVSTLELGDSALYLCASSLAAANTGELFFGEGSRLTVL.

The chain recombines TRBV11-2 with TRBJ2-2; D gene ambiguous. The CDR3 is 14 amino acids. Per germline, CDR1 SGHAT and CDR2 FQNNGV. Trimming removed 5 bases at V and 6 bases at J, with 13 bases between. The CDR3 DNA is TGTGCCAGCAGCCTCGCCCCGACCTCCGGGGAGCTGTTTTTT. Its translation: CASSLAPTSGELFF.

This CDR3 is CATRRGPPNEQFF. For the CDR3, the DNA is TGTGCCACCAGGCGGGGGCCCCCCAATGAGCAGTTCTTC. V gene TRBV12-3 or TRBV12-4 combines with J gene TRBJ2-1, with a weak D call TRBD2 (7 bases). V was trimmed by 10 bases and J by 6 bases, leaving 16 bases between them. The CDR3 is made up of 13 amino acids.

This clonotype came up many times. V is TRBV20-1 and J is TRBJ2-2; weak D call: TRBD1 (5 bases). The V gene's germline CDR1 is DFQATT and CDR2 SNEGSKA (reference sequence). CDR3 size: 13 residues. Trimming stripped 6 bases from V and 1 base from J, with 9 bases between. CDR3 sequence (DNA): TGCAGTGCCCGAGGACAGAACACCGGGGAGCTGTTTTTT. This gives the protein CSARGQNTGELFF.

This clonotype was counted between two and nine times. The CDR3 nucleotides read TGTGCCAGTAGTATCCAGGGTGAGGGCCAGCCCCAGCATTTT. It encodes CASSIQGEGQPQHF. The chain carries TRBV19 and TRBJ1-5; tentatively, D is TRBD1 (5 bases). The CDR3 sequence is 14 residues long. Germline V gene data show CDR1 as LNHDA and CDR2 as SQIVND (reference sequence). Trimming took off 3 bases at V and 7 bases at J, with 13 bases between the two ends.

This clonotype was detected a few times. J is TRBJ2-2 and V is TRBV12-3 or TRBV12-4; D is uncertain. The CDR3 has 13 residues. V was trimmed by 6 bases and J by 4 bases, leaving 9 bases between them. The CDR3 sequence: CASREGRTGELFF. Here the CDR3 DNA reads TGTGCCAGCAGGGAAGGGCGCACCGGGGAGCTGTTTTTT.

This clonotype came up a few times. This could be a read error, since a much larger clone is one nucleotide away. The CDR3 loop reads CARSAGTGSNTEAFF. In DNA form, the CDR3 reads TGTGCCAGAAGCGCCGGGACAGGGTCGAACACTGAAGCTTTCTTT. This chain connects TRBV9 to TRBJ1-1, with 9 bases fitting TRBD1. CDR3 length: 15 residues. Germline-derived CDR1 and CDR2 are SGDLS and YYNGEE.

The chain links TRBV5-1 to TRBJ1-1; D may be TRBD1 (5 bases). This CDR3 comprises 16 residues. V lost 0 bases and J lost 3, with 15 bases in between. Germline-derived CDR1 and CDR2 are SGHRS and YFSETQ. The CDR3: CASSLVGGRGDTEAFF. The CDR3 DNA reads as TGCGCCAGCAGCTTGGTCGGGGGGAGAGGGGACACTGAAGCTTTCTTT. Using reference TRBV5-1 and TRBJ1-1 for the parts outside the CDR3, the full variable domain is KAGVTQTPRYLIKTRGQQVTLSCSPISGHRSVSWYQQTPGQGLQFLFEYFSETQRNKGNFPGRFSGRQFSNSRSEMNVSTLELGDSALYLCASSLVGGRGDTEAFFGQGTRLTVV.

J is TRBJ2-3 and V is TRBV10-3, with TRBD2 identical over 9 bases. CDR1 and CDR2 from the germline V gene are ENHRY and SYGVKD. Trimming at V came to 11 bases and at J to 3 bases, leaving 6 bases not matched to a gene. The CDR3 is made up of 13 amino acids. CDR3 loop: CAATGLATDTQYF. The CDR3 DNA sequence: TGTGCCGCAACGGGACTAGCAACAGATACGCAGTATTTT.

The V call is TRBV7-6, the J call TRBJ2-6; maybe TRBD2 (6 bases). The CDR3 totals 16 residues. Germline loops: CDR1 SGHVS, CDR2 FNYEAQ. V dropped 5 bases and J dropped 2 bases, with 13 bases sitting between them. The CDR3 DNA sequence: TGTGCCAGCAGCCCTCCCTGGGGGGCTGGGGCCAACGTCCTGACTTTC. Protein sequence: CASSPPWGAGANVLTF. The whole variable domain, remainder taken from reference TRBV7-6 and TRBJ2-6, is GAGVSQSPRYKVTKRGQDVALRCDPISGHVSLYWYRQALGQGPEFLTYFNYEAQQDKSGLPNDRFSAERPEGSISTLTIQRTEQRDSAMYRCASSPPWGAGANVLTFGAGSRLTVL.

This clonotype has ten or more counts. The chain couples TRBV20-1 to TRBJ1-5; 9 nucleotides match TRBD1. The length of the CDR3 is 16 residues. The J segment lost 4 bases and the V segment lost 0 bases, leaving 7 bases of the junction unmatched. The germline CDR1 and CDR2 sequences are DFQATT and SNEGSKA (reference sequence). Written as DNA, the CDR3 is TGCAGTGCTAGAGACTGGGGACAGGGACTGAATCAGCCCCAGCATTTT. Protein product: CSARDWGQGLNQPQHF.

Many counts were recorded for this clonotype. This rearrangement joins TRBV5-8 to TRBJ2-4; possibly TRBD2 for D (6 bases). Germline V gene lookup returns CDR1 SGHTS and CDR2 YDEGEE. V was cut by 4 bases and J by 5 bases, with 16 bases left in between. The CDR3 spans 15 residues. The CDR3 nucleotides read TGTGCCAGCAGCCTTTCCGGGGGAGATCAAAACATTCAGTACTTC. Its protein product is CASSLSGGDQNIQYF.

The chain's CDR3 is CASSQGTAQNTEAFF. The CDR3 DNA reads as TGTGCCAGCAGCCAAGGGACAGCCCAGAACACTGAAGCTTTCTTT. This chain connects TRBV4-2 to TRBJ1-1, with D tentatively TRBD1 (6 bases). Germline CDR1 LGHNA, CDR2 YNFKEQ. CDR3 length equals 15 residues. V was shortened by 1 base and J by 1 base, with 10 bases between the two germline ends.

This sequence joins TRBV11-2 and TRBJ2-2; either TRBD1 or TRBD2 may fit D (6 bases each). V was trimmed by 5 bases and J by 2 bases, leaving 15 bases between them. Germline CDR1 is SGHAT and CDR2 is FQNNGV. The CDR3 loop spans 16 amino acids. The CDR3 here is CASSGGRQSNTGELFF. The CDR3 DNA follows: TGTGCCAGCAGCGGGGGGCGGCAGAGCAACACCGGGGAGCTGTTTTTT.

The chain joins TRBV6-5 to TRBJ2-7; 8 bases are a match to TRBD2. The CDR3 is 14 residues long. From germline, CDR1 is MNHEY and CDR2 SVGAGI. Losses at the gene ends were 5 bases for V and 3 bases for J; bases not matched to a gene: 6. CDR3 sequence: CASSPLAGSYEQYV. The DNA of the CDR3 is TGTGCCAGCAGTCCATTAGCGGGGAGCTACGAGCAGTACGTC.

This clonotype came up a few times. The rearrangement joins TRBV12-3 or TRBV12-4 to TRBJ2-5; a possible D gene is TRBD2 (6 bases). Trimming took off 5 bases at V and 2 bases at J, with 6 bases between the two ends. This CDR3 region has 12 residues. CDR3 coding DNA: TGTGCCAGCAGTCGGGAGCAAGAGACCCAGTACTTC. Its protein is CASSREQETQYF.

This chain joins TRBV20-1 and TRBJ2-3, with 8 bases aligning to TRBD1. The CDR3 has 12 amino acids. Germline V lookup: CDR1 DFQATT, CDR2 SNEGSKA (reference sequence). V was pared by 5 bases and J by 3 bases, with 1 base of the junction left unmatched. CDR3 amino acids: CSAGDRTDTQYF. CDR3 DNA sequence: TGCAGTGCTGGGGACAGGACAGATACGCAGTATTTT.

This chain joins TRBV5-1 and TRBJ1-4, with a tentative D call TRBD1 (6 bases). V was pared by 2 bases and J by 3 bases, with 11 bases between. Germline values: CDR1 SGHRS, CDR2 YFSETQ. The CDR3 is made up of 15 amino acids. The DNA for the CDR3 is TGCGCCAGCAGCTTATGGGGGCCTCCTAATGAAAAACTGTTTTTT. Amino acids: CASSLWGPPNEKLFF. Together with reference TRBV5-1 and TRBJ1-4, the CDR3 gives the full variable domain: KAGVTQTPRYLIKTRGQQVTLSCSPISGHRSVSWYQQTPGQGLQFLFEYFSETQRNKGNFPGRFSGRQFSNSRSEMNVSTLELGDSALYLCASSLWGPPNEKLFFGSGTQLSVL.

The V call is TRBV7-9, the J call TRBJ1-2; 10 positions agree with TRBD1. Per the germline V gene, CDR1 is SEHNR and CDR2 is FQNEAQ (reference sequence). The CDR3 consists of 16 residues. With 3 bases clipped from V and 4 bases from J, the junction kept 8 bases outside the gene matches. The DNA of the CDR3 is TGTGCCAGCAGCTTGACAGGGGGCGGCCTCCTCTATGGCTACACCTTC. Amino acid sequence: CASSLTGGGLLYGYTF.

The chain has TRBV6-2 or TRBV6-3 and TRBJ2-3, with D unresolved. The CDR3 has 11 residues. Germline CDR1 is MNHEY and CDR2 is SVGEGT. Trimming left V 10 bases short and J 5 bases short, with 10 bases between. The CDR3 reads CATRAGDTQYF. CDR3 nucleotides: TGTGCCACCCGGGCAGGAGATACGCAGTATTTT.

This chain connects TRBV11-2 to TRBJ1-1, with D hard to call. Germline CDR1 is SGHAT and CDR2 is FQNNGV. The V gene lost 4 bases and the J gene lost 3 bases, with 9 bases spanning the gap. The CDR3 has 13 amino acids. The DNA for the CDR3 is TGTGCCAGCAGCTACGAGAGGGACACTGAAGCTTTCTTT. Protein sequence: CASSYERDTEAFF.